The present T cell receptor beta chain was sequenced within a study of PD-L1 blockade in urothelial cancer. Study information: Between 0 and 3 prior chemotherapy regimens had been given to patients. Once treatment had started, blood was analyzed at 3 weeks (second dose) and again at 6 weeks. Median T cell yield from blood was approximately 130,000.

The time point was: pretreatment peripheral blood. This CDR3 is built from 13 residues. The germline V and J ends were trimmed by 2 bases and 11 bases, with 15 bases remaining between them. Germline V lookup: CDR1 SGHTA, CDR2 FQGNSA. Data came from immunoSEQ multiplex PCR; TCRdb stores just in-frame clones and leaves some out. The table records about 43,000 clones, 65% to 85% of them present only once. This material consisted of PBMCs, taken around atezolizumab (anti-PD-L1) treatment. The J gene is TRBJ1-1, the V gene TRBV7-2; D gene unclear. The source of this sequence is a man between 60 and 75 years old with urothelial cancer. The CDR3 protein is CASSLPNGVRAFF. The CDR3 coding sequence is TGTGCCAGCAGCTTACCAAACGGGGTTAGGGCTTTCTTT.